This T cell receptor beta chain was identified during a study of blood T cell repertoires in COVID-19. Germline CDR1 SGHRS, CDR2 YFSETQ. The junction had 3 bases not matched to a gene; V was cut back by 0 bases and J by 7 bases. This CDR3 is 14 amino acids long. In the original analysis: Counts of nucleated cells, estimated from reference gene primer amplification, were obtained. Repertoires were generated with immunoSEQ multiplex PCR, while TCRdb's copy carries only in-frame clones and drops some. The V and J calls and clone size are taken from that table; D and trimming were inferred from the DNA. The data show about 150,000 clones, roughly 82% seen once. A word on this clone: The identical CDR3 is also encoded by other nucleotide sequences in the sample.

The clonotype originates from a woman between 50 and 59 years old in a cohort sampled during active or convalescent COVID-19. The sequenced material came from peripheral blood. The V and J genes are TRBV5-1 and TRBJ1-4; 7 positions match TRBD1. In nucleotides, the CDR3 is TGCGCCAGCAGCTTGGGACAGGGCGGTGAAAAACTGTTTTTT. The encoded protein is CASSLGQGGEKLFF.